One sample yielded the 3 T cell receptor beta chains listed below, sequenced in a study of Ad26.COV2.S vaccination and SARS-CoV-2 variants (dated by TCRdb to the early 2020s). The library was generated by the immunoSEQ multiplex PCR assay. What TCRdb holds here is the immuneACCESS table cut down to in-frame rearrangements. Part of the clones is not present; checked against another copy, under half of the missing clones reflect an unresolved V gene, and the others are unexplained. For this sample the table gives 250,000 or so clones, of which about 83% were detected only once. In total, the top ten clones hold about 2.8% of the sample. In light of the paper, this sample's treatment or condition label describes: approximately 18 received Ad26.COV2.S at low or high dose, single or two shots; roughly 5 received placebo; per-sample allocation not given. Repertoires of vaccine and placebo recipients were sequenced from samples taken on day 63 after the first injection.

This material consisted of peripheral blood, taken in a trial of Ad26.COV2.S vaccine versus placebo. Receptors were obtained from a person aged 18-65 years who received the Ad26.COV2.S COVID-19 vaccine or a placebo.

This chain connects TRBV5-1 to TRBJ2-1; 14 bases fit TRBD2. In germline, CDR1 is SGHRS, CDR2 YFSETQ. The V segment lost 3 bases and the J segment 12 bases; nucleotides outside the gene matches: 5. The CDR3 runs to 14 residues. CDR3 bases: TGCGCCAGCAGCTCCTGGACTAGCGGGGGGCCGCAGTTCTTC. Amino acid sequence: CASSSWTSGGPQFF.

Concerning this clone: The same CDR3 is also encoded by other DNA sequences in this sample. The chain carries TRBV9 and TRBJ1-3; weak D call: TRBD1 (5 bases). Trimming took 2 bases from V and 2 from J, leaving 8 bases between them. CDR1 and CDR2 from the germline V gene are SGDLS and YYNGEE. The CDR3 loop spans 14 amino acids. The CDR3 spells CASSVQGAGNTIYF. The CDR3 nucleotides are TGTGCCAGCAGCGTTCAGGGCGCTGGAAACACCATATATTTT. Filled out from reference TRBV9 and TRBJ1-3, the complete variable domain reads DSGVTQTPKHLITATGQRVTLRCSPRSGDLSVYWYQQSLDQGLQFLIQYYNGEERAKGNILERFSAQQFPDLHSELNLSSLELGDSALYFCASSVQGAGNTIYFGEGSWLTVV.

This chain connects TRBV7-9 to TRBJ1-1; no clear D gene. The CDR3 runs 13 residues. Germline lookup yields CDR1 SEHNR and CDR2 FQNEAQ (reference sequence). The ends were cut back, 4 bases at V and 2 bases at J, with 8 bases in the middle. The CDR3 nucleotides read TGTGCCAGCAGCTCCAACCTAAACACTGAAGCTTTCTTT. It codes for CASSSNLNTEAFF.